The rows below give T cell receptor beta chains drawn from one sample of a study of T cells in Graves' hyperthyroidism and ophthalmopathy. TCRdb ran MiXCR on the multiplex PCR reads and lists one entry per CDR3 protein. The sample holds around 700,000 distinct CDR3 sequences; 18% are singletons and the top ten take 16%. The sequenced sample was blood. These receptors were collected from a woman between 45 and 60 years old with Graves' hyperthyroidism that later progressed to Graves' ophthalmopathy. CDR3s include the opening cysteine and the closing phenylalanine or tryptophan. The D gene is left open where the match is weak. Where a row states a size, it is once, few, many or the class of an expanded clone; other rows omit it.

TRBV6-1	.	many	15	TRBJ2-7	TGTGCCAGCAGCCCCCCAGGGGGGAACTCCTACGAGCAGTACTTC	CASSPPGGNSYEQYF
TRBV6-1	.	many	15	TRBJ2-7	TGTGCCAGCAGGAGATCACAGGGCCGAATCTACGAGCAGTACTTC	CASRRSQGRIYEQYF
TRBV4-1	.	.	13	TRBJ2-1	TGCGCCAGCAGCCAAGGCGACCTTTGGGAGCAGTTCTTC	CASSQGDLWEQFF
TRBV4-1	TRBD1	.	15	TRBJ2-1	TGCGCCAGCAGCCTCCGGGACAGTGGGGGTAATGAGCAGTTCTTC	CASSLRDSGGNEQFF
TRBV20-1	.	few	13	TRBJ1-5	TGCAGTACTCCAGGGGTGAGCAATCAGCCCCAGCATTTT	CSTPGVSNQPQHF
TRBV3-1	.	many	13	TRBJ2-7	TGTGCCAGCAGCCAAGAAGACTCGTACGAGCAGTACTTC	CASSQEDSYEQYF
TRBV5-1	TRBD2	few	15	TRBJ2-7	TGCGCCAGCAGCTTAGGGACTAGCGGGTCCTACGAGCAGTACTTC	CASSLGTSGSYEQYF
TRBV14	TRBD1	.	22	TRBJ1-3	TGTGCCAGCAGCCTCTCCCTCGGCAGGGGGACAGGGGGGATATACTCTGGAAACACCATATATTTT	CASSLSLGRGTGGIYSGNTIYF
TRBV3-1	.	.	15	TRBJ1-5	TGTGCCAGCAGCCAAGTGAGGGGTGGCAATCAGCCCCAGCATTTT	CASSQVRGGNQPQHF
TRBV12-3/TRBV12-4	.	many	16	TRBJ1-2	TGTGCCAGCAGTTTAGGTCGGGGGGAAGCTCCCTATGGCTACACCTTC	CASSLGRGEAPYGYTF
TRBV5-1	TRBD1	many	16	TRBJ2-5	TGCGCCAGCAGTCGAAGGGCGGGACAGGGGGCCGAGACCCAGTACTTC	CASSRRAGQGAETQYF
TRBV6-1	TRBD1	.	15	TRBJ2-7	TGTGCCAGCGGCCCCCGGGACAGGGGGATGAACGAGCAGTACTTC	CASGPRDRGMNEQYF
TRBV5-1	.	.	14	TRBJ2-3	TGCGCCGGCTCGATTAGCGGAGGCACAGATACGCAGTATTTT	CAGSISGGTDTQYF
TRBV7-6	TRBD1	.	15	TRBJ1-4	TGTGCCAGCAGCCCGTGGACAGGGGCGGATGAAAAACTGTTTTTT	CASSPWTGADEKLFF
TRBV6-2/TRBV6-3	.	.	17	TRBJ1-2	TGTGCCAGCAGTACCCCCCGGGGTAGCGGGAGTAACTATGGCTACACCTTC	CASSTPRGSGSNYGYTF
TRBV7-9	.	.	12	TRBJ2-7	TGTGCCAGCAGCGATACACCCAGCGAGCAGTACTTC	CASSDTPSEQYF
TRBV9	.	.	14	TRBJ1-1	TGTGCCAGCAGCGTAGCTGAGGCTCGGGGTGAAGCTTTCTTT	CASSVAEARGEAFF
TRBV29-1	.	few	12	TRBJ1-1	TGCAGCGGAAAAACAGGGAACACTGAAGCTTTCTTT	CSGKTGNTEAFF
TRBV5-1	TRBD1	few	16	TRBJ1-1	TGCGCCAGCAGCCCAGTCCCGGGACAGGGGAGCACTGAAGCTTTCTTT	CASSPVPGQGSTEAFF
TRBV7-8	TRBD2	few	16	TRBJ2-2	TGTGCCAGCAGCTTAGGCGGCGGGGGGGTCACCGGGGAGCTGTTTTTT	CASSLGGGGVTGELFF
TRBV5-1	.	many	14	TRBJ1-1	TGCGCCAGCAGCTTGCAGAGGGCAGACACTGAAGCTTTCTTT	CASSLQRADTEAFF
TRBV12-3/TRBV12-4	.	many	14	TRBJ1-5	TGTGCCAGCAGTTTCCACCCTAGCAATCAGCCCCAGCATTTT	CASSFHPSNQPQHF
TRBV7-8	.	.	14	TRBJ1-2	TGTGCCAGCAGCTTGTGGGCGGATCCGTATGGCTACACCTTC	CASSLWADPYGYTF
TRBV6-2/TRBV6-3	.	.	15	TRBJ1-5	TGTGCCAGCAGTGTTGTAATGAATAGCAATCAGCCCCAGCATTTT	CASSVVMNSNQPQHF
TRBV20-1	.	.	13	TRBJ1-5	TGCAGTGCTAGGTCGACAGTAGATCAGCCCCAGCATTTT	CSARSTVDQPQHF
TRBV14	TRBD1	.	14	TRBJ2-3	TGTGCCAGCAGCCAAGTGACAGGGTTGGTTACGCAGTATTTT	CASSQVTGLVTQYF
TRBV19	.	few	15	TRBJ2-7	TGTGCCAGTAGTTTCGACCCCAGTGGAGGCTACGAGCAGTACTTC	CASSFDPSGGYEQYF
TRBV11-3	TRBD1	many	16	TRBJ2-5	TGTGCCAGCAGCTCAGGGACAGGAGCGTACCAAGAGACCCAGTACTTC	CASSSGTGAYQETQYF
TRBV9	.	few	16	TRBJ1-4	TGTGCCAGCAGCCAAGTCTTAGGGGGAGGTGACGAAAAACTGTTTTTT	CASSQVLGGGDEKLFF
TRBV12-3/TRBV12-4	.	.	17	TRBJ1-4	TGTGCCAGCAGTTTTAACGCCTTGACCGCAACTAATGAAAAACTGTTTTTT	CASSFNALTATNEKLFF
TRBV6-1	TRBD2	.	17	TRBJ2-2	TGTGCCAGCACCGACTTAGGGCTAGCGGCGAACACCGGGGAGCTGTTTTTT	CASTDLGLAANTGELFF
TRBV20-1	TRBD1	few	14	TRBJ1-2	TGCAGTGCCGAAACACCGGGACAGGTCAATGGCTACACCTTC	CSAETPGQVNGYTF
TRBV12-3/TRBV12-4	.	few	16	TRBJ1-5	TGTGCCAGCAGTTTCGAGTCGGGGTCTGGCAATCAGCCCCAGCATTTT	CASSFESGSGNQPQHF
TRBV15	TRBD2	once	16	TRBJ2-1	TGTGCCACCAGCAGCCCGGGACTAGCGGGGGGGGATGAGCAGTTCTTC	CATSSPGLAGGDEQFF
TRBV6-5	.	.	11	TRBJ1-1	TGTGCCAGCAGTTACTCCGGACAGGCTTTCTTT	CASSYSGQAFF
TRBV2	.	many	13	TRBJ1-1	TGTGCCACCTCAAGGGGGATTTGGACTGAAGCTTTCTTT	CATSRGIWTEAFF
TRBV27	TRBD1	.	18	TRBJ1-4	TGTGCCAGCAGTTCCCGGGACAGGGGATTAACAACTAATGAAAAACTGTTTTTT	CASSSRDRGLTTNEKLFF
TRBV12-3/TRBV12-4	TRBD2	few	15	TRBJ2-1	TGTGCCAGCAGTTTAAGCGGGGGCCTACACAATGAGCAGTTCTTC	CASSLSGGLHNEQFF
TRBV20-1	TRBD2	.	19	TRBJ2-1	TGCAGTGCTAGAGATTGGGCTAGCGGGGGGCTCTACTCCTACAATGAGCAGTTCTTC	CSARDWASGGLYSYNEQFF
TRBV7-2	TRBD2	.	16	TRBJ2-7	TGTGCCAGCAGCTCCTCACTAGCGGGGGGCTCCTACGAGCAGTACTTC	CASSSSLAGGSYEQYF
TRBV6-2/TRBV6-3	.	many	14	TRBJ1-1	TGTGCCAGCAGTGCACGACATTCGTACACTGAAGCTTTCTTT	CASSARHSYTEAFF